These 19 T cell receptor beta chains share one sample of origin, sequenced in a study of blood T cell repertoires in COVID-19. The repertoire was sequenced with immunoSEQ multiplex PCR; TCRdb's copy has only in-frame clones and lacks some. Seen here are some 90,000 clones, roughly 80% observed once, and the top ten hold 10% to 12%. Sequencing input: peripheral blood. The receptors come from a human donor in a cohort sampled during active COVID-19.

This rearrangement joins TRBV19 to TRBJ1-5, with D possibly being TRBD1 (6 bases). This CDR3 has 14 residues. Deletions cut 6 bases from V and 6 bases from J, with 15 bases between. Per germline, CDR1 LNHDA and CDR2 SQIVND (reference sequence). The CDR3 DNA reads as TGTGCCAGTAGCAACACAGGGTCAGGTCAGCCCCAGCATTTT. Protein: CASSNTGSGQPQHF.

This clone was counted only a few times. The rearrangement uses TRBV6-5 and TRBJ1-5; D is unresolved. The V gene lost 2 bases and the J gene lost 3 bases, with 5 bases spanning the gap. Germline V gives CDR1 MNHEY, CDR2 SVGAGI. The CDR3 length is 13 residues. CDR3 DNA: TGTGCCAGCAGTTACCATCACAATCAGCCCCAGCATTTT. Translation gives CASSYHHNQPQHF.

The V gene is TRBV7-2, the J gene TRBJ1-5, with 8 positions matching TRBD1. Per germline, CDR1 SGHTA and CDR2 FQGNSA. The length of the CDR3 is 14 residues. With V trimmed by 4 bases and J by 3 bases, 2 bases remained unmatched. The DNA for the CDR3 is TGTGCCAGCAGCTCGACAGGGGCCAATCAGCCCCAGCATTTT. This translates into CASSSTGANQPQHF.

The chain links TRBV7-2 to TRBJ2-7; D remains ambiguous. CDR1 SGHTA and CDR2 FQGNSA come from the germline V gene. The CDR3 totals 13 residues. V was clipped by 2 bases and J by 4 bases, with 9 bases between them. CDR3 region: CASSLNVGYEQYF. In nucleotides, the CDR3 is TGTGCCAGCAGCTTAAATGTCGGGTACGAGCAGTACTTC.

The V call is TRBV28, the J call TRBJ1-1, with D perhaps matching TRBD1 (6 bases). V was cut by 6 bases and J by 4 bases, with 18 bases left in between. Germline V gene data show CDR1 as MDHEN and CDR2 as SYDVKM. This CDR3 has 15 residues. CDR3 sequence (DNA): TGTGCCAGCAGACCTAGTGGGGGGGCTCGCACTGAAGCTTTCTTT. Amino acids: CASRPSGGARTEAFF.

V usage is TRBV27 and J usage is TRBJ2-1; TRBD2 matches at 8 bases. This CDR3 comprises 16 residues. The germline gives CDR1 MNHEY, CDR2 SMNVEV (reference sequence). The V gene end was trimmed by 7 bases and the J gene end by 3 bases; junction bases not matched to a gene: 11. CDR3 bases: TGTGCCAGCACTATTAACCGCGGGAGGCTCTACAATGAGCAGTTCTTC. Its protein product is CASTINRGRLYNEQFF.

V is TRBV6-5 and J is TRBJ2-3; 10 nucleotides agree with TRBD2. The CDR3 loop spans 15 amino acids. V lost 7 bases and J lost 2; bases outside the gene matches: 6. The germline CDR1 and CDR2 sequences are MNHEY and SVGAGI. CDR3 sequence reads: CASTWTSGSTDTQYF. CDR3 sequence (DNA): TGTGCCAGCACGTGGACTAGCGGTTCCACAGATACGCAGTATTTT.

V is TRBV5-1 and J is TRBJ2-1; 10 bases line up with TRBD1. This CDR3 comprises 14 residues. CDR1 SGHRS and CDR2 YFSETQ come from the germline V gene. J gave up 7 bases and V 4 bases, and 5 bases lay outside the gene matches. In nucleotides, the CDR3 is TGCGCCAGCAGCGCCGGGACAGGGGTTAATGAGCAGTTCTTC. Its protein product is CASSAGTGVNEQFF.

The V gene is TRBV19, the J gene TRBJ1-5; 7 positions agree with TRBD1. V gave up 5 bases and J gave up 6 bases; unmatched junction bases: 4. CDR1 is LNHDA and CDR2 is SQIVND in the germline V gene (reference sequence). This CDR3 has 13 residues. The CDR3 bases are TGTGCCAGTAGTCAAGGGGGCACTCAGCCCCAGCATTTT. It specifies CASSQGGTQPQHF.

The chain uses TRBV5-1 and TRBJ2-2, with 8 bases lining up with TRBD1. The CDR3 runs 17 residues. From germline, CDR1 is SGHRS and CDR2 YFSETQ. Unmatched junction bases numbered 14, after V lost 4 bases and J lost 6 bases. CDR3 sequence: CASSLTPTGEASGELFF. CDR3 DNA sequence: TGCGCCAGCAGCCTCACGCCGACAGGGGAGGCGTCCGGGGAGCTGTTTTTT.

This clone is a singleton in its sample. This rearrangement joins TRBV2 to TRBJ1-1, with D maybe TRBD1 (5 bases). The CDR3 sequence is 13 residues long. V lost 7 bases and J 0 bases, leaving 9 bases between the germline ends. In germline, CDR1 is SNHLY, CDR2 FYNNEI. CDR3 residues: CASKGNLNTEAFF. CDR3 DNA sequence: TGTGCCAGCAAGGGGAACCTGAACACTGAAGCTTTCTTT.

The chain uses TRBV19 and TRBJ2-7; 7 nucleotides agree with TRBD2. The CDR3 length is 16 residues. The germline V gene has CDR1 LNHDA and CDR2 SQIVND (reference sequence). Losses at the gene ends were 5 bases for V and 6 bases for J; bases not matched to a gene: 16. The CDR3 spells CASSPRTSVLLLEQYF. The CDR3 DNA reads TGTGCCAGTAGTCCCCGCACTAGCGTACTCCTTCTCGAGCAGTACTTC.

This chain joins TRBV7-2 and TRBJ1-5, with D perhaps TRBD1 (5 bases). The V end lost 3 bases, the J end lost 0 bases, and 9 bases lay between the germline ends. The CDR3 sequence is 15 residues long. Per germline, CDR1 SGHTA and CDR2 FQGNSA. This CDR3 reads CASSLMGLSNQPQHF. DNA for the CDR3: TGTGCCAGCAGCTTGATGGGACTTAGCAATCAGCCCCAGCATTTT.

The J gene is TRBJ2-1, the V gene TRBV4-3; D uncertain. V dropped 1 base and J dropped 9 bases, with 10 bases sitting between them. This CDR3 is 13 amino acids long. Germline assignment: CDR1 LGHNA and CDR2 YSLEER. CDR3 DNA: TGCGCCAGCAGCCAAGTCGTTTCTTCTGAGCAGTTCTTC. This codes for CASSQVVSSEQFF.

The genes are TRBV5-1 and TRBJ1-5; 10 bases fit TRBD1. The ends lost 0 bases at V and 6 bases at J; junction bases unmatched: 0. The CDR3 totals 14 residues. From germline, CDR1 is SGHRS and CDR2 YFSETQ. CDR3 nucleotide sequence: TGCGCCAGCAGCTTGGGGACAGGGGGTCAGCCCCAGCATTTT. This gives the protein CASSLGTGGQPQHF.

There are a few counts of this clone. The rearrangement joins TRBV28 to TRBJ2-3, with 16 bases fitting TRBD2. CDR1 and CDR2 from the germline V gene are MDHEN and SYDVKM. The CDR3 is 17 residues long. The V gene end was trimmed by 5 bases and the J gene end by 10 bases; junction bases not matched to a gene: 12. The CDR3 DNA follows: TGTGCCAGCAGTACTCCGGGACTAGCGGGGGGGTCCGGGTCGCAGTATTTT. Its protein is CASSTPGLAGGSGSQYF. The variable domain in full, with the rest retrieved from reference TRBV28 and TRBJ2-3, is DVKVTQSSRYLVKRTGEKVFLECVQDMDHENMFWYRQDPGLGLRLIYFSYDVKMKEKGDIPEGYSVSREKKERFSLILESASTNQTSMYLCASSTPGLAGGSGSQYFGPGTRLTVL.

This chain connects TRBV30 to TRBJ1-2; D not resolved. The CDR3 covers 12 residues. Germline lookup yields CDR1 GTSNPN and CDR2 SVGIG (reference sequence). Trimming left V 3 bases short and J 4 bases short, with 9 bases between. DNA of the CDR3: TGTGCCTGGAGCGGAGGAATCTATGGCTACACCTTC. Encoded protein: CAWSGGIYGYTF.

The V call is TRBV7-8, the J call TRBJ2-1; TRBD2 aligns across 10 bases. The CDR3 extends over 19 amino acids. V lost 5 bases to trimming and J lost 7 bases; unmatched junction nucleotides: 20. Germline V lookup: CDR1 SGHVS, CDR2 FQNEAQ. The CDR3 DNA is TGTGCCAGCAGCCCGCACTACCCTAGCGGGAGAGGGGGGGATAATGAGCAGTTCTTC. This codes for CASSPHYPSGRGGDNEQFF.

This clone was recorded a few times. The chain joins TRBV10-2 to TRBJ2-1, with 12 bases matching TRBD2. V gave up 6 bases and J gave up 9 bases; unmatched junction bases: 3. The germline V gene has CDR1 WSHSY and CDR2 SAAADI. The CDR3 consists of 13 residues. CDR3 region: CASSRLAGVEQFF. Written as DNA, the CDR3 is TGCGCCAGCAGCCGACTAGCGGGAGTTGAGCAGTTCTTC.